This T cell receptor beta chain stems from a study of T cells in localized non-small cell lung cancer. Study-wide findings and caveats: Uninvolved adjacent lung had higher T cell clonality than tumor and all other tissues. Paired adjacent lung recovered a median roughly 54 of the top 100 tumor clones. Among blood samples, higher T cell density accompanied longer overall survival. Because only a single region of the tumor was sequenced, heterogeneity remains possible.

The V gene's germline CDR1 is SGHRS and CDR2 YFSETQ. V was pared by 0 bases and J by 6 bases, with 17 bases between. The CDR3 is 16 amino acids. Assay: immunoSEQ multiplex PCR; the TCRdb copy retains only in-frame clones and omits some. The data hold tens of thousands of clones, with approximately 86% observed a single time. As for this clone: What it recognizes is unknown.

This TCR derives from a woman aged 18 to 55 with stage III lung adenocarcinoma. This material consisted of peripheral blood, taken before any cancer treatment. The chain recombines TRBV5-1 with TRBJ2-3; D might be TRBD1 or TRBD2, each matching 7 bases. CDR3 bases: TGCGCCAGCAGCTTGGGACGGGGGGACAGCAGTGATACGCAGTATTTT. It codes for CASSLGRGDSSDTQYF.